The 18 T cell receptor beta chains below were found in one sample sequenced in a study of CD8 T cell repertoires and HIV-1 epitope variants. Some clones are missing from TCRdb's copy, which holds only in-frame ones; the method was immunoSEQ multiplex PCR. The sample has 5,000 to 6,500 clones, 55% to 70% seen once. Their antigens remain unidentified. The specimen sequenced was cultured CD8+ T cells derived from PBMCs. These receptors came from a male donor with HIV.

V is TRBV2 and J is TRBJ2-1; D unresolved. This CDR3 spans 15 amino acids. Trimming stripped 0 bases from V and 9 bases from J, with 15 bases between. Germline CDR1 and CDR2: SNHLY and FYNNEI. CDR3 nucleotides: TGTGCCAGCAGTGAAGCGCTAGGTCCACGCAGTGAGCAGTTCTTC. This sequence encodes CASSEALGPRSEQFF.

This clone was detected only once. The CDR3 region is CASSLQDRAYEQYF. CDR3 DNA sequence: TGTGCCAGCAGTTTACAGGACAGGGCTTACGAGCAGTACTTC. The rearrangement uses TRBV28 and TRBJ2-7; TRBD1 aligns across 8 bases. Germline CDR1 reads MDHEN; CDR2 reads SYDVKM. V was clipped by 2 bases and J by 4 bases; unmatched bases: 4. CDR3 size: 14 residues.

The V gene is TRBV5-1, the J gene TRBJ2-1; TRBD2 matches at 8 bases. This CDR3 has 15 amino acids. V shed 0 bases and J 6 bases; nucleotides not matched to a gene: 5. Per germline, CDR1 SGHRS and CDR2 YFSETQ. The CDR3 DNA follows: TGCGCCAGCAGCTTGGCGGGACTAGGGGGCAATGAGCAGTTCTTC. Translated, it gives CASSLAGLGGNEQFF.

The rearrangement joins TRBV30 to TRBJ1-2; 7 positions match TRBD1. This CDR3 spans 13 amino acids. The V gene end was trimmed by 6 bases and the J gene end by 8 bases; junction bases not matched to a gene: 12. In germline, CDR1 is GTSNPN, CDR2 SVGIG (reference sequence). This chain's CDR3 is CACDRDSLWGYTF. CDR3 nucleotide sequence: TGTGCCTGTGACCGGGACAGCCTCTGGGGCTACACCTTC.

V is TRBV19 and J is TRBJ1-1, with 8 bases fitting TRBD1. The CDR3 covers 15 residues. With V trimmed by 1 base and J by 4 bases, 5 bases remained unmatched. Germline V gene lookup returns CDR1 LNHDA and CDR2 SQIVND (reference sequence). The CDR3 DNA is TGTGCCAGTAGTATAGGAGGGACAGGACCCACTGAAGCTTTCTTT. This codes for CASSIGGTGPTEAFF.

The chain recombines TRBV5-4 with TRBJ2-7, with D maybe TRBD1 (6 bases). V lost 3 bases to trimming and J lost 3 bases, with 10 bases between them. The CDR3 spans 13 residues. The V gene's germline CDR1 is SGHNT and CDR2 YYREEE (reference sequence). The CDR3 is CASSSTDSYEQYF. In DNA form, the CDR3 reads TGTGCCAGCAGCTCGACGGACAGCTACGAGCAGTACTTC.

The chain carries TRBV11-2 and TRBJ2-7; D is ambiguous. CDR3 length equals 12 residues. Trimming took off 5 bases at V and 0 bases at J, with 5 bases between the two ends. Germline V gives CDR1 SGHAT, CDR2 FQNNGV. The DNA of the CDR3 is TGTGCCAGCAGCCTGAGCTCCTACGAGCAGTACTTC. Amino acids: CASSLSSYEQYF.

The chain joins TRBV7-8 to TRBJ2-2; D is perhaps TRBD1 (6 bases). The V gene lost 3 bases and the J gene lost 4 bases, with 12 bases spanning the gap. Germline V gives CDR1 SGHVS, CDR2 FQNEAQ. The CDR3 has 15 amino acids. DNA of the CDR3: TGTGCCAGCAGCTTTAGCACAGGGCTCACCGGGGAGCTGTTTTTT. It yields the protein CASSFSTGLTGELFF.

The CDR3 loop reads CASSFDRTTNEKLFF. The CDR3 coding sequence is TGTGCCAGCAGTTTCGACCGTACAACTAATGAAAAACTGTTTTTT. The chain carries TRBV28 and TRBJ1-4; D uncertain. Trimming cost V 3 bases and J 0 bases, with 8 bases left between them. The CDR3 is 15 amino acids. The germline gives CDR1 MDHEN, CDR2 SYDVKM.

The CDR3 protein is CASGDETGGLDEQFF. In nucleotides, the CDR3 is TGTGCTAGTGGCGATGAGACAGGGGGCTTGGATGAGCAGTTCTTC. The chain employs TRBV12-5 and TRBJ2-1; 10 bases are shared with TRBD1. This CDR3 contains 15 residues. The V segment lost 6 bases and the J segment 8 bases; nucleotides outside the gene matches: 10. The germline gives CDR1 LGHNT, CDR2 FRNRAP.

V is TRBV6-1 and J is TRBJ1-1, with a tentative D call TRBD1 (5 bases). CDR1 is MNHNS and CDR2 is SASEGT in the germline V gene. Trimming cost V 7 bases and J 2 bases, with 11 bases left between them. The CDR3 spans 13 residues. The DNA of the CDR3 is TGTGCCAGCAACACGGGGGGTAACACTGAAGCTTTCTTT. Encoded protein: CASNTGGNTEAFF.

CDR3 protein: CASSFRTGLEETQYF. The CDR3 DNA is TGTGCCAGCAGTTTCCGCACAGGGTTGGAAGAGACCCAGTACTTC. The V call is TRBV28, the J call TRBJ2-5, with a possible D match to TRBD1 (6 bases). Trimming cost V 3 bases and J 3 bases, with 14 bases left between them. The CDR3 extends over 15 amino acids. Germline V CDR1 and CDR2: MDHEN, SYDVKM.

This chain uses TRBV6-5 with TRBJ2-1, with a possible D match to TRBD2 (6 bases). Germline V gene sequence: CDR1 MNHEY, CDR2 SVGAGI. The CDR3 spans 15 residues. The germline V and J ends were trimmed by 6 bases and 4 bases, with 16 bases remaining between them. The CDR3 loop reads CASSPVEGQYNEQFF. CDR3 in DNA: TGTGCCAGCAGCCCCGTGGAGGGCCAGTACAATGAGCAGTTCTTC.

In the case of this clone: One end of the junction is discordant with germline, which a read error may explain. The chain carries TRBV28 and TRBJ2-7; TRBD2 agrees at 9 bases. Germline assignment: CDR1 MDHEN and CDR2 SYDVKM. The CDR3 covers 14 residues. CDR3 amino acids: CASRVIAGAEEQYF. CDR3 DNA sequence: TGTGCAAGCAGGGTAATAGCGGGGGCGGAGGAGCAGTACTTC. The entire variable domain, with the rest obtained from reference TRBV28 and TRBJ2-7, is as follows: DVKVTQSSRYLVKRTGEKVFLECVQDMDHENMFWYRQDPGLGLRLIYFSYDVKMKEKGDIPEGYSVSREKKERFSLILESASTNQTSMYLCASRVIAGAEEQYFGPGTRLTVT.

This chain joins TRBV19 and TRBJ2-5; D is uncertain. The J call may be in error: the DNA end matches TRBJ2-7 better. The CDR3 runs 13 residues. Germline lookup yields CDR1 LNHDA and CDR2 SQIVND (reference sequence). CDR3 bases: TGTGCCAGTAGGGACCCTGGCGCCTACGAGCAGTACTTC. Translating gives CASRDPGAYEQYF.

This clone has more than one count but fewer than ten. The chain combines TRBV7-2 with TRBJ2-7; TRBD1 or TRBD2 may be the D gene (5 bases each). Germline CDR1 and CDR2: SGHTA and FQGNSA. This CDR3 is 14 amino acids long. Between the trimmed V and J ends, which lost 4 bases and 2 bases, there was a span of 12 bases. CDR3 nucleotides: TGTGCCAGCAGCTACCTTGGGACGGCCTACGAGCAGTACTTC. This sequence encodes CASSYLGTAYEQYF.

Judged by abundance, this clone is medium-sized. The chain couples TRBV29-1 to TRBJ1-1, with 9 bases fitting TRBD1. The trim removed 7 bases at V and 3 bases at J, leaving 3 bases unmatched. The germline CDR1 and CDR2 sequences are SQVTM and ANQGSEA. The CDR3 extends over 12 amino acids. In DNA form, the CDR3 reads TGCAGCGCGAGGACAGGGGACACTGAAGCTTTCTTT. Its protein is CSARTGDTEAFF.

The chain uses TRBV15 and TRBJ2-1, with D possibly being TRBD2 (7 bases). Germline assignment: CDR1 LNHNV and CDR2 YYDKDF (reference sequence). This CDR3 has 15 residues. The ends were cut back, 6 bases at V and 8 bases at J, with 20 bases in the middle. As DNA, the CDR3 is TGTGCCACCAGGCCTCCCGGCGGGAGACAGGATGAGCAGTTCTTC. Translation: CATRPPGGRQDEQFF.